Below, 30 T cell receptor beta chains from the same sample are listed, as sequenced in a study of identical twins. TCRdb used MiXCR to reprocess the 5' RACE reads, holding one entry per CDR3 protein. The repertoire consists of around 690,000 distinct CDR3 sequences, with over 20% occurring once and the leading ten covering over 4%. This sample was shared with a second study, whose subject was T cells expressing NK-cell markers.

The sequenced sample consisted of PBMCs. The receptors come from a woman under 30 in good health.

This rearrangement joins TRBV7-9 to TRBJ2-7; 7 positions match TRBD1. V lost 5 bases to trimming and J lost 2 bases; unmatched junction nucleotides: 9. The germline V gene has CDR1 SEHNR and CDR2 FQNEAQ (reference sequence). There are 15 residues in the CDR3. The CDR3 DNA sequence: TGTGCCAGCAGCCCTGGGTTGGACAGGACCTACGAGCAGTACTTC. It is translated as CASSPGLDRTYEQYF.

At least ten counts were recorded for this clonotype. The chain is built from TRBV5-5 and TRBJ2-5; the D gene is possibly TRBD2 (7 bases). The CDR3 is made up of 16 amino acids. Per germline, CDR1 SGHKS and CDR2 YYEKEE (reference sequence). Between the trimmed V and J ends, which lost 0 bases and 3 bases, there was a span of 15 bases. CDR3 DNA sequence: TGTGCCAGCAGCTTGGGGTTCAGAGGGGGGGAAGAGACCCAGTACTTC. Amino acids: CASSLGFRGGEETQYF. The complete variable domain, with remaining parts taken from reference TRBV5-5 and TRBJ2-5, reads DAGVTQSPTHLIKTRGQQVTLRCSPISGHKSVSWYQQVLGQGPQFIFQYYEKEERGRGNFPDRFSARQFPNYSSELNVNALLLGDSALYLCASSLGFRGGEETQYFGPGTRLLVL.

The CDR3 DNA reads as TGCGCCAGCAGCGGGACTAGCGGCACGACCAACAATGAGCAGTTCTTC. It is translated as CASSGTSGTTNNEQFF. The chain carries TRBV5-1 and TRBJ2-1, with 11 bases that match TRBD2. The CDR3 has 16 residues. The J segment lost 5 bases and the V segment lost 4 bases, leaving 8 bases of the junction unmatched. Per the germline V gene, CDR1 is SGHRS and CDR2 is YFSETQ.

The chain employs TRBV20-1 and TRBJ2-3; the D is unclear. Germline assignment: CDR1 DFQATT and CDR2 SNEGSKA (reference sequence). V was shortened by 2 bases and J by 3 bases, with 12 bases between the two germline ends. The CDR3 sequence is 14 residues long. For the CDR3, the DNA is TGCAGTGCTAGAATACCACCCCGGACAGATACGCAGTATTTT. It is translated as CSARIPPRTDTQYF.

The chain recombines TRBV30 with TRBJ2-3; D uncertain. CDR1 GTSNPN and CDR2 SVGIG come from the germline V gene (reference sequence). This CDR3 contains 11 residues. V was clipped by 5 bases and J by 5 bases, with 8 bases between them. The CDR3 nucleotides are TGTGCCTGGCGGTGGGAAGATACGCAGTATTTT. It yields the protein CAWRWEDTQYF. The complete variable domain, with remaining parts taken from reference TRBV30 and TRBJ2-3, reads SQTIHQWPATLVQPVGSPLSLECTVEGTSNPNLYWYRQAAGRGLQLLFYSVGIGQISSEVPQNLSASRPQDRQFILSSKKLLLSDSGFYLCAWRWEDTQYFGPGTRLTVL.

The CDR3 spells CSATPAGRTGELFF. CDR3 DNA: TGCAGTGCTACCCCAGCGGGAAGGACCGGGGAGCTGTTTTTT. The chain has TRBV20-1 and TRBJ2-2, with TRBD2 matching 7 bases. Germline-derived CDR1 and CDR2 are DFQATT and SNEGSKA (reference sequence). The junction had 7 bases not matched to a gene; V was cut back by 4 bases and J by 5 bases. CDR3 length equals 14 residues.

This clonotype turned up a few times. CDR3 protein: CASSSGGAGPQHF. CDR3 DNA: TGTGCCAGCAGTTCCGGCGGTGCGGGGCCCCAGCATTTT. The chain is built from TRBV12-3 or TRBV12-4 and TRBJ1-5; no firm D call. The CDR3 totals 13 residues. V dropped 4 bases and J dropped 9 bases, with 13 bases sitting between them.

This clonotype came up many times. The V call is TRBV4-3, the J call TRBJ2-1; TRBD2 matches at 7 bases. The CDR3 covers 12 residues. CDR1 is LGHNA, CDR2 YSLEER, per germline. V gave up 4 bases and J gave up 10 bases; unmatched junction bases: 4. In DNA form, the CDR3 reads TGCGCCAGCAGCCGGGGGGGTAGGGAGCAGTTCTTC. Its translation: CASSRGGREQFF.

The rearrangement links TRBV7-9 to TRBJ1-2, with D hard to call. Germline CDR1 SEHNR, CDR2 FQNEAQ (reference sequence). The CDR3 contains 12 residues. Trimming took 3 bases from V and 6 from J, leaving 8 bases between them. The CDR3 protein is CASSFEYDGYTF. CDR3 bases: TGTGCCAGCAGCTTCGAGTACGATGGCTACACCTTC.

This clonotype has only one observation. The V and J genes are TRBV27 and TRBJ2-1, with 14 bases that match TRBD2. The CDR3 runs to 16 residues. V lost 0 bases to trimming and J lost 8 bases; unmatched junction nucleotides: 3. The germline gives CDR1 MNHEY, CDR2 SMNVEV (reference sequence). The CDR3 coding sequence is TGTGCCAGCAGTTTATCGGTGGGACTAGCGGGAGATGAGCAGTTCTTC. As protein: CASSLSVGLAGDEQFF.

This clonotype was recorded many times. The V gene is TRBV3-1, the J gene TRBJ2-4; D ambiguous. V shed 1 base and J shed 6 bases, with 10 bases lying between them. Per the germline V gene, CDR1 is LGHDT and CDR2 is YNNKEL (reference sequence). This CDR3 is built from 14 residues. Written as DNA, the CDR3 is TGTGCCAGCAGCCAAGGCGTGGTGTTAAACATTCAGTACTTC. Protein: CASSQGVVLNIQYF.

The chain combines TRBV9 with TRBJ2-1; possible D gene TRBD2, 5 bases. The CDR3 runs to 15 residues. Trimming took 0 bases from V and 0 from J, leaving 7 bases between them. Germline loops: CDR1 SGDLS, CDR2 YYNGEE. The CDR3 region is CASSVEAVSYNEQFF. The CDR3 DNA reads TGTGCCAGCAGCGTAGAAGCGGTCTCCTACAATGAGCAGTTCTTC.

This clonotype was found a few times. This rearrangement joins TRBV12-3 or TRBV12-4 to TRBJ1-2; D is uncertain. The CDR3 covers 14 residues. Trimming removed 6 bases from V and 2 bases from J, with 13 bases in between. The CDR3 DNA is TGTGCCAGCAGGCCACTTACAGTGAACTATGGCTACACCTTC. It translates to CASRPLTVNYGYTF.

Here the CDR3 DNA reads TGTGCCAGCTCACCAGCGTGGTCGAACACCGGGGAGCTGTTTTTT. Translation: CASSPAWSNTGELFF. The rearrangement joins TRBV18 to TRBJ2-2, with no clear D. Trimming removed 2 bases at V and 0 bases at J, with 7 bases between. Germline values: CDR1 KGHSH, CDR2 LQKENI. The CDR3 covers 15 residues.

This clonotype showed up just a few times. CDR3 in DNA: TGCAGTGCTGCGGACGCCTACGAGCAGTACTTC. This sequence encodes CSAADAYEQYF. The rearrangement joins TRBV20-1 to TRBJ2-7; the D is unclear. From germline, CDR1 is DFQATT and CDR2 SNEGSKA (reference sequence). The CDR3 consists of 11 residues. V dropped 5 bases and J dropped 2 bases, with 7 bases sitting between them.

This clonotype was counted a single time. The CDR3 sequence is CASTRGGRSHIQYF. DNA for the CDR3: TGTGCCAGCACCCGTGGCGGGAGAAGCCACATTCAGTACTTC. The chain combines TRBV12-3 or TRBV12-4 with TRBJ2-4; TRBD2 agrees at 7 bases. The CDR3 extends over 14 amino acids. The junction had 11 bases not matched to a gene; V was cut back by 7 bases and J by 8 bases.

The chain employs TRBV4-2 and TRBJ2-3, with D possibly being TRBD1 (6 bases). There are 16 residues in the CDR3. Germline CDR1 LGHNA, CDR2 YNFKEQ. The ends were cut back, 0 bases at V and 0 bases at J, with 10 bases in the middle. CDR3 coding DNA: TGTGCCAGCAGCCAAGATCAGGGGCTAAGCACAGATACGCAGTATTTT. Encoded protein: CASSQDQGLSTDTQYF.

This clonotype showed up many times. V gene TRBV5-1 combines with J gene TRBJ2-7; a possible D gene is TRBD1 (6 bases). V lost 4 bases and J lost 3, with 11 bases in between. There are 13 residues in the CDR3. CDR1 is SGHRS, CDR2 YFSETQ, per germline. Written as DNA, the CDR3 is TGCGCCAGCAGCCATTTGACAGGCTACGAGCAGTACTTC. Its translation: CASSHLTGYEQYF.

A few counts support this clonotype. CDR3 sequence: CASSSTGINQPQHF. In nucleotides, the CDR3 is TGCGCCAGCAGCTCGACAGGGATCAATCAGCCCCAGCATTTT. This rearrangement joins TRBV5-1 to TRBJ1-5; 7 nucleotides match TRBD1. The CDR3 runs 14 residues. Looked up from germline, CDR1 is SGHRS and CDR2 is YFSETQ. J gave up 3 bases and V 3 bases, and 3 bases lay outside the gene matches.

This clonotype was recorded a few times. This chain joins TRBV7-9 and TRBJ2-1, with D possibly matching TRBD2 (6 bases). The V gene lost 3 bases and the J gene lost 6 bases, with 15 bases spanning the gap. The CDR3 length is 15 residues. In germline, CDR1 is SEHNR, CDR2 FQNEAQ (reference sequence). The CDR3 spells CASSFGGRGANEQFF. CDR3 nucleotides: TGTGCCAGCAGCTTCGGGGGACGCGGAGCCAATGAGCAGTTCTTC.

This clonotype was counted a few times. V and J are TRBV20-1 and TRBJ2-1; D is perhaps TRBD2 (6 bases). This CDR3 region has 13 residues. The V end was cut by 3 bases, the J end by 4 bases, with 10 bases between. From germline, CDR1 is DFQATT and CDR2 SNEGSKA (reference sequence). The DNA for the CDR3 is TGCAGTGCTAGCGGGAGCAAGTACAATGAGCAGTTCTTC. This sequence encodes CSASGSKYNEQFF.

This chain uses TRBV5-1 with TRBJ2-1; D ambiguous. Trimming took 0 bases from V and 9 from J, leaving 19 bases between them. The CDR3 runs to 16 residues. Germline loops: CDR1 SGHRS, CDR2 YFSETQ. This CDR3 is CASSLGLASPTTEQFF. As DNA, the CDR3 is TGCGCCAGCAGCTTGGGCTTGGCTTCGCCCACCACTGAGCAGTTCTTC.

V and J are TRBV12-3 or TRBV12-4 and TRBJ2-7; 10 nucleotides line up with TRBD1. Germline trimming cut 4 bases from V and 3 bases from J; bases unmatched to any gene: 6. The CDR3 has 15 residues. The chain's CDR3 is CASSYRTGGIYEQYF. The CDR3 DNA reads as TGTGCCAGCAGTTATCGGACAGGGGGTATCTACGAGCAGTACTTC.

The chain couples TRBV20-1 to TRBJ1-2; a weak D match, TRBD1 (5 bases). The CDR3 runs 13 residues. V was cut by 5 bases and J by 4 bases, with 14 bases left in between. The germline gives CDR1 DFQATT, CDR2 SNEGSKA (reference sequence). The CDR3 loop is CSAARAGSYGYTF. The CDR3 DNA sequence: TGCAGTGCTGCCAGGGCAGGGTCCTATGGCTACACCTTC.

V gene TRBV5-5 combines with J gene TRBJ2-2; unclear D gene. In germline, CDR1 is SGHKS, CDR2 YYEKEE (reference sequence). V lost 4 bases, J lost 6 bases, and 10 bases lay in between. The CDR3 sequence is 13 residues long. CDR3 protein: CASSPRRAGELFF. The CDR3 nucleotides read TGTGCCAGCAGCCCCAGACGCGCCGGGGAGCTGTTTTTT.

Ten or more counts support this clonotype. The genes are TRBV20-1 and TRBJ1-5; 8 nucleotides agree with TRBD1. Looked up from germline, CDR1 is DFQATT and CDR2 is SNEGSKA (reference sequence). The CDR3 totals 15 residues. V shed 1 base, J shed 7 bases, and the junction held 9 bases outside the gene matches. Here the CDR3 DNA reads TGCAGTGCTAGAGTCCCAGGGGGCAGAGGCCAGCCCCAGCATTTT. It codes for CSARVPGGRGQPQHF.

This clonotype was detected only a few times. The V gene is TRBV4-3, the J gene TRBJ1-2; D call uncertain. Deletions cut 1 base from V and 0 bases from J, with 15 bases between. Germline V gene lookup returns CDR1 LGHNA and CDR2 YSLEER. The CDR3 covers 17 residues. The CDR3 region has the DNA TGCGCCAGCAGCCAAGCATTTTGGAGGGCGGCTAACTATGGCTACACCTTC. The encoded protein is CASSQAFWRAANYGYTF.

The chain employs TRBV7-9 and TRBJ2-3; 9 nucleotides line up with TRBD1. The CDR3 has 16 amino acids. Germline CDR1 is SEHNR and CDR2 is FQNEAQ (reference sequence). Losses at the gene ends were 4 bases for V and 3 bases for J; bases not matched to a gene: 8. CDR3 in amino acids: CASSSHGTGITDTQYF. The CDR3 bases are TGTGCCAGCAGCTCGCACGGGACAGGGATTACAGATACGCAGTATTTT.

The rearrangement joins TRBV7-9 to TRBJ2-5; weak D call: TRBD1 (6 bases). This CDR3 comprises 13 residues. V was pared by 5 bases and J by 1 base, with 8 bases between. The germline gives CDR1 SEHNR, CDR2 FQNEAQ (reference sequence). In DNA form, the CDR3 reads TGTGCCAGCAGCCGGACAGCCCAAGAGACCCAGTACTTC. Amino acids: CASSRTAQETQYF.

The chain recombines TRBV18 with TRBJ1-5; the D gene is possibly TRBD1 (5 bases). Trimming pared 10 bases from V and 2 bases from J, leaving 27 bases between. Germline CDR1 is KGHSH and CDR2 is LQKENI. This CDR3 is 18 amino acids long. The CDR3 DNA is TGTGCCACGAAACCAGGGAGGGAGTTCATAAAAGGCAATCAGCCCCAGCATTTT. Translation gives CATKPGREFIKGNQPQHF.